This is a list of T cell receptor beta chains from one sample in a study of blood T cell repertoires in COVID-19. Repertoires were generated with immunoSEQ multiplex PCR, while TCRdb's copy carries only in-frame clones and drops some. Seen here are 200,000 or so clones, approximately 79% observed once, and the top ten hold around 15%. Sequenced sample: peripheral blood. Receptors were obtained from a man in his 60s with active or convalescent COVID-19. Each CDR3 is given with its conserved first and last residue. D genes are given only for firm matches. Clone size is not always given. Where it is, it says once, few, many or a class for expanded clones.

>NA|TRBD2|TRBV11-3|TRBJ2-1
CASSLRSGSVDNEQFF
TGTGCCAGCAGCTTACGTAGCGGGAGTGTCGACAATGAGCAGTTCTTC
>NA|TRBD2|TRBV6-2/TRBV6-3|TRBJ2-7
CASSYQFGSFGLAVNYEQYF
TGTGCCAGCAGTTACCAGTTCGGGAGCTTCGGACTAGCGGTTAACTACGAGCAGTACTTC
>NA|NA|TRBV5-4|TRBJ2-1
CASSLVSGVQFF
TGTGCCAGCAGCTTGGTTTCCGGGGTGCAGTTCTTC
>NA|NA|TRBV7-9|TRBJ2-1
CASSNSLDNEQFF
TGTGCCAGCAGCAACTCCCTAGATAATGAGCAGTTCTTC
>NA|NA|TRBV29-1|TRBJ1-2
CSVPEGTSDYGYTF
TGCAGCGTCCCCGAGGGGACATCCGACTATGGCTACACCTTC
>NA|TRBD2|TRBV6-2/TRBV6-3|TRBJ2-7
CASSLAGAYSYEQYF
TGTGCCAGCAGCTTAGCGGGAGCCTACTCCTACGAGCAGTACTTC
>NA|NA|TRBV20-1|TRBJ1-4
CSANSYEKLFF
TGCAGTGCCAACTCATACGAAAAACTGTTTTTT
>NA|NA|TRBV7-2|TRBJ2-5
CASSFTDQETQYF
TGTGCCAGCAGCTTCACGGACCAAGAGACCCAGTACTTC
>NA|NA|TRBV28|TRBJ1-5
CASSPWRVNQPQHF
TGTGCCAGCAGTCCGTGGCGGGTAAATCAGCCCCAGCATTTT
>few|TRBD1|TRBV27|TRBJ1-1
CASSHLSTGINTEAFF
TGTGCCAGCAGTCACCTATCGACAGGGATTAACACTGAAGCTTTCTTT
>once|TRBD2|TRBV11-2|TRBJ2-5
CASSSLVGGAQYF
TGTGCCAGCAGCTCCTTGGTGGGGGGGGCCCAGTACTTC
>NA|NA|TRBV27|TRBJ1-2
CASSRQTGRNYGYTF
TGTGCCAGCAGTAGACAGACGGGTCGGAATTATGGCTACACCTTC
>few|TRBD1|TRBV27|TRBJ1-5
CASSPRDRVSSQHF
TGTGCCAGCAGCCCCCGGGACAGGGTTTCATCCCAGCATTTT
>many|TRBD1|TRBV7-9|TRBJ1-4
CASSLQQGVNEKLFF
TGTGCCAGCAGCTTACAACAGGGGGTCAATGAAAAACTGTTTTTT
>few|NA|TRBV6-6|TRBJ1-5
CASSLGGLPQHF
TGTGCCAGCAGTCTGGGAGGCCTGCCCCAGCATTTT
>NA|NA|TRBV9|TRBJ2-3
CASSGRGSSTDTQYF
TGTGCCAGCAGCGGTAGGGGGTCTAGCACAGATACGCAGTATTTT
>NA|NA|TRBV18|TRBJ2-2
CASSPGTNTGELFF
TGTGCCAGCTCACCGGGCACGAACACCGGGGAGCTGTTTTTT
>few|NA|TRBV21-1|TRBJ1-5
CASRDATGAWSGNQPQHF
TGTGCCAGCAGGGACGCGACAGGAGCATGGTCAGGCAATCAGCCCCAGCATTTT
>NA|TRBD2|TRBV4-1|TRBJ2-1
CASSQDRAGGPVGYNEQFF
TGCGCCAGCAGCCAAGATAGAGCGGGAGGGCCCGTTGGTTACAATGAGCAGTTCTTC
>NA|TRBD1|TRBV29-1|TRBJ2-1
CSMTGFHEQFF
TGCAGCATGACAGGGTTCCATGAGCAGTTCTTC
>NA|TRBD1|TRBV3-1/TRBV3-2|TRBJ2-3
CASRQGARDTQYF
TGTGCCAGCAGACAGGGGGCGCGAGATACGCAGTATTTT
>few|NA|TRBV11-2|TRBJ2-7
CASSSDSPGPYEQYF
TGTGCCAGCAGCTCGGACAGCCCTGGACCTTACGAGCAGTACTTC